This paragraph reports one T cell receptor beta chain. Antigen specificity is unknown. Other DNA sequences within the sample encode an identical CDR3. Likely unrecorded immune exposures existed in these nominally healthy donors. Germline V lookup: CDR1 LNHDA, CDR2 SQIVND (reference sequence). The CDR3 covers 14 residues. V dropped 7 bases and J dropped 10; count of bases not matched to a gene: 14. This sample is part of a study of cytomegalovirus exposure and HLA in healthy donors. At the level of the study: In an earlier analysis, almost 120 million unique TCR beta sequences were found from some 200 million T cells.

Study-wide results and caveats: A few chains tied to CMV proved CMV antigen-specific in vitro. Later work found that TCR association rates differed between HLA loci; DRB1 had the most and HLA-C the fewest.

Primers for the PCR totalled 60 Vbeta and 13 Jbeta. Measured with immunoSEQ multiplex PCR; TCRdb has only the in-frame clones, and not every one. In the table there are about 90,000 clones, around 78% of which are singletons. The V gene is TRBV19, the J gene TRBJ2-3, with 7 bases that match TRBD2. The receptor was isolated from a woman in her thirties or forties in good health and CMV-seropositive. The sequenced material came from PBMCs. The CDR3 nucleotides are TGTGCCAGTAAGTCGGGGCTAGCGGACCTCTCGCAGTATTTT. Amino acid sequence: CASKSGLADLSQYF.